These 20 T cell receptor beta chains share one sample of origin, sequenced in a study of T cell repertoires in cytomegalovirus infection. TCRdb fed the reads into MiXCR, producing one record per CDR3 protein. The sample lists about 310,000 distinct CDR3 sequences, 17% occurring once. Sequencing was done on a sample of PBMCs. The receptors shown here come from a human donor in good health (CMV status not recorded). Some clones in this sample may be carry-over from other donors' samples.

About this clonotype: A junction end diverges from the germline sequence, so it may reflect a read error. The chain joins TRBV20-1 to TRBJ1-2; D is possibly TRBD1 (5 bases). The CDR3 has 12 residues. Germline-derived CDR1 and CDR2 are DFQATT and SNEGSKA (reference sequence). CDR3 amino acids: CSVNGHNHGYTF. The CDR3 DNA reads TGCAGTGTCAACGGACATAACCATGGCTACACCTTC.

The chain combines TRBV28 with TRBJ1-1, with 8 bases that match TRBD1. The CDR3 spans 12 residues. Losses at the gene ends were 2 bases for V and 12 bases for J; bases not matched to a gene: 5. Germline V gene sequence: CDR1 MDHEN, CDR2 SYDVKM. The CDR3 DNA reads TGTGCCAGCAGTTTAGACGACAGGGGTTCTTTCTTT. Translated, it gives CASSLDDRGSFF.

This clonotype was counted at least ten times. J is TRBJ2-3 and V is TRBV7-9, with TRBD2 matching over 8 bases. V gave up 4 bases and J gave up 1 base; unmatched junction bases: 4. CDR3 size: 15 residues. Germline CDR1 SEHNR, CDR2 FQNEAQ (reference sequence). In nucleotides, the CDR3 is TGTGCCAGCAGCTACGGTAGCGGGGGCACAGATACGCAGTATTTT. The encoded protein is CASSYGSGGTDTQYF.

This clonotype showed up many times. This chain joins TRBV6-5 and TRBJ1-2; D might be TRBD1 (6 bases). The CDR3 has 14 amino acids. The germline V and J ends were trimmed by 0 bases and 8 bases, with 13 bases remaining between them. Germline loops: CDR1 MNHEY, CDR2 SVGAGI. CDR3 amino acids: CASSYSGGADGYTF. Here the CDR3 DNA reads TGTGCCAGCAGTTACTCGGGGGGGGCCGACGGCTACACCTTC.

In its sample, this clonotype was seen a few times. The genes are TRBV7-8 and TRBJ2-7; no clear D. V dropped 5 bases and J dropped 1 base, with 12 bases sitting between them. Germline lookup yields CDR1 SGHVS and CDR2 FQNEAQ. This CDR3 is 14 amino acids long. CDR3 residues: CASSQNRQSYEQYF. The CDR3 DNA sequence: TGTGCCAGCAGCCAGAATCGGCAGTCCTACGAGCAGTACTTC. Filled out from reference TRBV7-8 and TRBJ2-7, the complete variable domain reads GAGVSQSPRYKVAKRGQDVALRCDPISGHVSLFWYQQALGQGPEFLTYFQNEAQLDKSGLPSDRFFAERPEGSVSTLKIQRTQQEDSAVYLCASSQNRQSYEQYFGPGTRLTVT.

This clonotype has a count of ten or more. The chain joins TRBV7-2 to TRBJ2-3; D perhaps matches TRBD1 (6 bases). The germline gives CDR1 SGHTA, CDR2 FQGNSA. V was shortened by 1 base and J by 7 bases, with 15 bases between the two germline ends. This CDR3 spans 15 amino acids. The CDR3 spells CASSLVAAGEHTQYF. The CDR3 bases are TGTGCCAGCAGCTTAGTTGCGGCAGGGGAACATACGCAGTATTTT.

This clonotype was picked up many times. This sequence joins TRBV10-3 and TRBJ2-1; D is ambiguous. Trimming cost V 0 bases and J 4 bases, with 10 bases left between them. Germline loops: CDR1 ENHRY, CDR2 SYGVKD. This CDR3 contains 15 residues. The CDR3 protein is CAISESTLRYNEQFF. The CDR3 region has the DNA TGTGCCATCAGTGAGTCGACGCTACGGTACAATGAGCAGTTCTTC.

In its sample, this clonotype was seen many times. The rearrangement joins TRBV11-2 to TRBJ1-5, with TRBD1 as a possible D gene (6 bases). CDR3 length: 14 residues. Germline V gene sequence: CDR1 SGHAT, CDR2 FQNNGV. The V and J ends lost 0 bases and 6 bases respectively, with 9 bases between them. CDR3 loop: CASSLDQGSQPQHF. CDR3 nucleotides: TGTGCCAGCAGCTTAGATCAGGGGAGTCAGCCCCAGCATTTT.

This clonotype was found many times. The chain employs TRBV7-2 and TRBJ2-3, with TRBD1 as a possible D gene (5 bases). Per the germline V gene, CDR1 is SGHTA and CDR2 is FQGNSA. V gave up 8 bases and J gave up 6 bases, with 18 bases separating them. The CDR3 is 14 amino acids. CDR3 nucleotides: TGTGCCAGCTCCCCATGGGGCGGAGACGATACGCAGTATTTT. Translated: CASSPWGGDDTQYF.

This clonotype was detected ten times or more. The chain couples TRBV6-2 or TRBV6-3 to TRBJ1-5; perhaps TRBD1 as D (6 bases). The CDR3 covers 16 residues. Germline CDR1 and CDR2: MNHEY and SVGEGT. Trimming removed 4 bases at V and 4 bases at J, with 17 bases between. The CDR3 DNA sequence: TGTGCCAGCAGTTGGACTACAGGGCGTCCAAATCAGCCCCAGCATTTT. It specifies CASSWTTGRPNQPQHF.

This clonotype was recorded a few times. The V and J genes are TRBV10-2 and TRBJ2-7; 8 nucleotides agree with TRBD1. Germline CDR1 is WSHSY and CDR2 is SAAADI. The J segment lost 3 bases and the V segment lost 6 bases, leaving 13 bases of the junction unmatched. The CDR3 consists of 16 residues. The CDR3 is CASRDLGQDFVYEQYF. Here the CDR3 DNA reads TGCGCCAGCAGAGACCTGGGACAGGATTTTGTCTACGAGCAGTACTTC.

This clonotype was observed many times. This chain joins TRBV2 and TRBJ2-7; tentatively, D is TRBD2 (5 bases). CDR1 and CDR2 from the germline V gene are SNHLY and FYNNEI. V lost 0 bases and J lost 3, with 9 bases in between. This CDR3 has 14 residues. Here the CDR3 reads CASSEANGNYEQYF. The CDR3 DNA is TGTGCCAGCAGTGAAGCCAACGGGAACTACGAGCAGTACTTC.

This clonotype was seen ten or more times. The rearrangement links TRBV4-1 to TRBJ2-1; 8 nucleotides line up with TRBD2. V trimming: 1 base; J trimming: 3 bases; junction bases outside the gene matches: 5. CDR1 and CDR2 (germline): MGHRA, YSYEKL. This CDR3 has 16 residues. For the CDR3, the DNA is TGCGCCAGCAGCCAAGTGTCGCGGGGGGACTACAATGAGCAGTTCTTC. Its translation is CASSQVSRGDYNEQFF.

This clonotype showed up just a few times. J is TRBJ1-2 and V is TRBV7-8; 8 nucleotides line up with TRBD1. This CDR3 is 19 amino acids long. The J segment lost 4 bases and the V segment lost 4 bases, leaving 20 bases of the junction unmatched. Germline V CDR1 and CDR2: SGHVS, FQNEAQ. The CDR3 nucleotides are TGTGCCAGCAGCTCAGGGGGGCTCCGCGGACAGGGTGGCTTCTATGGCTACACCTTC. Translation gives CASSSGGLRGQGGFYGYTF. The variable domain in full, completed from reference TRBV7-8 and TRBJ1-2, reads GAGVSQSPRYKVAKRGQDVALRCDPISGHVSLFWYQQALGQGPEFLTYFQNEAQLDKSGLPSDRFFAERPEGSVSTLKIQRTQQEDSAVYLCASSSGGLRGQGGFYGYTFGSGTRLTVV.

CDR3 sequence reads: CASSLGQPTYNEQFF. The CDR3 DNA reads as TGCGCCAGCAGCTTGGGTCAGCCAACCTACAATGAGCAGTTCTTC. The chain has TRBV5-1 and TRBJ2-1, with D uncertain. This CDR3 has 15 amino acids. Trimming cost V 0 bases and J 2 bases, with 9 bases left between them. Per germline, CDR1 SGHRS and CDR2 YFSETQ.

This rearrangement joins TRBV4-3 to TRBJ1-6, with D possibly TRBD1 on 5 matching bases. The germline V gene has CDR1 LGHNA and CDR2 YSLEER. This CDR3 spans 16 amino acids. Trimming left V 5 bases short and J 4 bases short, with 15 bases between. The CDR3 bases are TGCGCCAGCAGCGACGACGGGGGACCTTATAATTCACCCCTCCACTTT. This translates into CASSDDGGPYNSPLHF.

This clonotype was observed at least ten times. The chain uses TRBV7-2 and TRBJ2-1; D is possibly TRBD1 or TRBD2 (5 bases each). Trimming removed 5 bases from V and 8 bases from J, with 10 bases in between. The CDR3 contains 12 residues. Germline V gene lookup returns CDR1 SGHTA and CDR2 FQGNSA. The CDR3 DNA follows: TGTGCCAGCAGCGGGGGTCGGGATGAGCAGTTCTTC. Amino acid sequence: CASSGGRDEQFF. Full variable domain (missing parts from reference TRBV7-2 and TRBJ2-1): GAGVSQSPSNKVTEKGKDVELRCDPISGHTALYWYRQSLGQGLEFLIYFQGNSAPDKSGLPSDRFSAERTGGSVSTLTIQRTQQEDSAVYLCASSGGRDEQFFGPGTRLTVL.

This clonotype was seen at least ten times. V gene TRBV7-2 combines with J gene TRBJ2-1; the D is unclear. The CDR3 is 13 residues long. The germline gives CDR1 SGHTA, CDR2 FQGNSA. V was shortened by 5 bases and J by 8 bases, with 13 bases between the two germline ends. This CDR3 is CASSPRIRDEQFF. The CDR3 DNA is TGTGCCAGCAGCCCCCGGATCCGGGATGAGCAGTTCTTC.

This clonotype was recorded a few times. The J gene is TRBJ1-2, the V gene TRBV28, with D possibly being TRBD1 (6 bases). The CDR3 extends over 17 amino acids. Germline loops: CDR1 MDHEN, CDR2 SYDVKM. V was trimmed by 1 base and J by 6 bases, leaving 21 bases between them. The CDR3 DNA sequence: TGTGCCAGCAGTTTATTCCCCCGTGCTGGGGGCGGGGATGGCTACACCTTC. Translation: CASSLFPRAGGGDGYTF.

This clonotype turned up a few times. The V gene is TRBV7-2, the J gene TRBJ2-6; TRBD1 aligns across 9 bases. The germline gives CDR1 SGHTA, CDR2 FQGNSA. CDR3 size: 22 residues. V shed 2 bases and J 0 bases; nucleotides not matched to a gene: 17. The CDR3 region is CASSLTGGFRQGGHSGANVLTF. DNA of the CDR3: TGTGCCAGCAGCTTAACCGGCGGATTCAGACAGGGGGGTCACTCTGGGGCCAACGTCCTGACTTTC.